The 17 T cell receptor beta chains presented below share a single source sample, sequenced in a study of beta chain features in type 1 diabetes. Study findings and constraints: Patients with Type 1 diabetes showed moderately but significantly shorter TCRB CDR3s in all four CD4+ subsets.

Their antigens remain unidentified. The isolated RNA, all of it, was reverse transcribed, so expressed TCRB transcripts were what got sequenced. Data came from immunoSEQ multiplex PCR; TCRdb stores just in-frame clones and leaves some out. The profile covers about 340,000 clones, with roughly 14% appearing a single time and around 0.016% taken by the ten largest. Sequencing was performed on naive CD4+ T cells from blood. The source is a woman aged 18-29 years with type 1 diabetes.

The chain uses TRBV7-3 and TRBJ2-1, with TRBD1 as a possible D gene (6 bases). This CDR3 is built from 15 residues. Germline assignment: CDR1 SGHTA and CDR2 FQGTGA. Trimming took 4 bases from V and 5 from J, leaving 15 bases between them. The CDR3 reads CASSSWTAPNNEQFF. The CDR3 DNA reads TGTGCCAGCAGCTCCTGGACAGCCCCTAACAATGAGCAGTTCTTC.

The chain has TRBV4-1 and TRBJ1-5, with 7 positions matching TRBD1. Trimming took 0 bases from V and 5 from J; bases not matched to a gene: 1. Per germline, CDR1 MGHRA and CDR2 YSYEKL. The CDR3 has 14 amino acids. The CDR3 spells CASSQETGDQPQHF. The CDR3 DNA reads as TGCGCCAGCAGCCAAGAAACAGGGGATCAGCCCCAGCATTTT.

This clone was counted between two and nine times. The gene calls are TRBV28 and TRBJ1-5, with D possibly TRBD1 on 5 matching bases. Germline-derived CDR1 and CDR2 are MDHEN and SYDVKM. This CDR3 has 13 amino acids. The V end lost 2 bases, the J end lost 4 bases, and 6 bases lay between the germline ends. The CDR3 coding sequence is TGTGCCAGCAGTTTACCAGGGAATCAGCCCCAGCATTTT. Encoded protein: CASSLPGNQPQHF.

V usage is TRBV27 and J usage is TRBJ2-4, with 8 bases aligning to TRBD2. V lost 3 bases, J lost 1 base, and 14 bases stayed unmatched. The CDR3 spans 19 residues. Looked up from germline, CDR1 is MNHEY and CDR2 is SMNVEV (reference sequence). The CDR3 here is CASSFLGLGASVAKNIQYF. The DNA of the CDR3 is TGTGCCAGCAGTTTTCTGGGACTAGGGGCTTCCGTTGCCAAAAACATTCAGTACTTC.

This chain uses TRBV7-3 with TRBJ1-2; D ambiguous. Trimming shortened V by 1 base and J by 2 bases, and 5 bases separated the two germline ends. Germline CDR1 SGHTA, CDR2 FQGTGA. The CDR3 contains 13 residues. The CDR3 loop reads CASSLNRNYGYTF. CDR3 nucleotides: TGTGCCAGCAGCTTAAACAGAAACTATGGCTACACCTTC.

This clone was recorded a few times. The chain has TRBV7-9 and TRBJ1-4, with D unclear. The CDR3 consists of 16 residues. Germline values: CDR1 SEHNR, CDR2 FQNEAQ (reference sequence). Trimming pared 1 base from V and 6 bases from J, leaving 15 bases between. This CDR3 reads CASSLGIAFRDEKLFF. CDR3 sequence (DNA): TGTGCCAGCAGCTTAGGAATCGCATTTCGGGATGAAAAACTGTTTTTT.

A few counts support this clone. This rearrangement joins TRBV5-6 to TRBJ2-1; 7 positions match TRBD2. The trim removed 4 bases at V and 5 bases at J, leaving 12 bases unmatched. The CDR3 sequence is 16 residues long. Germline assignment: CDR1 SGHDT and CDR2 YYEEEE. CDR3 in DNA: TGTGCCAGCAGCCGCCCCGGGCTAGCGGCCAACAATGAGCAGTTCTTC. Translated, it gives CASSRPGLAANNEQFF.

This chain uses TRBV30 with TRBJ2-1, with TRBD2 matching over 10 bases. The V gene's germline CDR1 is GTSNPN and CDR2 SVGIG (reference sequence). J lost 2 bases, V lost 1 base, and 8 bases had no gene match. CDR3 size: 17 residues. CDR3 DNA: TGTGCCTGGAGTGCAGCGGGAGGGCCGATAGCCTACAATGAGCAGTTCTTC. This codes for CAWSAAGGPIAYNEQFF.

The chain uses TRBV4-1 and TRBJ2-5; tentative D call: TRBD2 (5 bases). Germline V gene lookup returns CDR1 MGHRA and CDR2 YSYEKL. Trimming shortened V by 0 bases and J by 2 bases, and 13 bases separated the two germline ends. The CDR3 is made up of 16 amino acids. The CDR3 is CASSQDVRRLQETQYF. CDR3 in DNA: TGCGCCAGCAGCCAAGATGTCAGGAGACTACAAGAGACCCAGTACTTC.

The chain combines TRBV5-4 with TRBJ2-2; D perhaps matches TRBD2 (5 bases). V was trimmed by 0 bases and J by 6 bases, leaving 9 bases between them. Germline CDR1 is SGHNT and CDR2 is YYREEE (reference sequence). The CDR3 covers 14 residues. DNA for the CDR3: TGTGCCAGCAGCTTGGGAGGGTCCCCCGGGGAGCTGTTTTTT. It yields the protein CASSLGGSPGELFF.

The V gene is TRBV6-5, the J gene TRBJ1-1, with D maybe TRBD1 (5 bases). The CDR3 extends over 14 amino acids. Per the germline V gene, CDR1 is MNHEY and CDR2 is SVGAGI. The V end was cut by 6 bases, the J end by 2 bases, with 13 bases between. CDR3 region: CASSRQSLNTEAFF. DNA of the CDR3: TGTGCCAGCAGCCGACAGTCGTTAAACACTGAAGCTTTCTTT.

This clone was counted only a few times. The CDR3 spells CAISESTGYQETQYF. Written as DNA, the CDR3 is TGTGCCATCAGTGAGTCGACGGGGTACCAAGAGACCCAGTACTTC. The rearrangement uses TRBV10-3 and TRBJ2-5, with a possible D match to TRBD2 (5 bases). CDR1 and CDR2 (germline): ENHRY, SYGVKD. The germline V and J ends were trimmed by 0 bases and 0 bases, with 8 bases remaining between them. The length of the CDR3 is 15 residues.

V is TRBV29-1 and J is TRBJ2-5, with D maybe TRBD1 (5 bases). V lost 6 bases and J lost 5, with 19 bases in between. The CDR3 has 14 residues. The germline V gene has CDR1 SQVTM and CDR2 ANQGSEA. The CDR3 region is CSVTPTGKGETQYF. The DNA for the CDR3 is TGCAGCGTCACTCCCACTGGAAAGGGGGAGACCCAGTACTTC.

This sequence joins TRBV28 and TRBJ2-1; TRBD2 aligns across 8 bases. CDR1 and CDR2 from the germline V gene are MDHEN and SYDVKM. CDR3 length: 17 amino acids. The V gene end was trimmed by 2 bases and the J gene end by 11 bases; junction bases not matched to a gene: 17. This chain's CDR3 is CASSLHREGGGLRKQFF. The CDR3 DNA reads as TGTGCCAGCAGTTTACATCGGGAGGGCGGGGGACTCAGAAAGCAGTTCTTC.

The DNA for the CDR3 is TGTGCCAGCAGCTTGCCTTCTGGGACTAGCGGCTACGAGCAGTACGTC. Protein product: CASSLPSGTSGYEQYV. This chain connects TRBV5-4 to TRBJ2-7; 11 bases are a match to TRBD2. This CDR3 spans 16 amino acids. Germline V gives CDR1 SGHNT, CDR2 YYREEE (reference sequence). Germline trimming cut 1 base from V and 3 bases from J; bases unmatched to any gene: 6.

This chain links TRBV4-2 with TRBJ2-3; possibly TRBD2 for D (6 bases). Trimming took 3 bases from V and 6 from J, leaving 13 bases between them. Germline CDR1 reads LGHNA; CDR2 reads YNFKEQ. The CDR3 runs to 14 residues. CDR3 sequence: CASSQGLEGDTQYF. As DNA, the CDR3 is TGTGCCAGCAGCCAGGGACTCGAGGGGGATACGCAGTATTTT.

In this sample, this clone turned up a few times. The gene calls are TRBV30 and TRBJ1-1; 9 bases align to TRBD1. The CDR3 length is 13 residues. CDR1 is GTSNPN and CDR2 is SVGIG in the germline V gene (reference sequence). After removal of 7 bases from V and 1 base from J, the junction contained 4 bases not matched to a gene. CDR3 coding DNA: TGTGCCTTTCACAGGGGGCGGAACACTGAAGCTTTCTTT. Its translation: CAFHRGRNTEAFF. Full variable domain (remainder filled in from reference TRBV30 and TRBJ1-1): SQTIHQWPATLVQPVGSPLSLECTVEGTSNPNLYWYRQAAGRGLQLLFYSVGIGQISSEVPQNLSASRPQDRQFILSSKKLLLSDSGFYLCAFHRGRNTEAFFGQGTRLTVV.